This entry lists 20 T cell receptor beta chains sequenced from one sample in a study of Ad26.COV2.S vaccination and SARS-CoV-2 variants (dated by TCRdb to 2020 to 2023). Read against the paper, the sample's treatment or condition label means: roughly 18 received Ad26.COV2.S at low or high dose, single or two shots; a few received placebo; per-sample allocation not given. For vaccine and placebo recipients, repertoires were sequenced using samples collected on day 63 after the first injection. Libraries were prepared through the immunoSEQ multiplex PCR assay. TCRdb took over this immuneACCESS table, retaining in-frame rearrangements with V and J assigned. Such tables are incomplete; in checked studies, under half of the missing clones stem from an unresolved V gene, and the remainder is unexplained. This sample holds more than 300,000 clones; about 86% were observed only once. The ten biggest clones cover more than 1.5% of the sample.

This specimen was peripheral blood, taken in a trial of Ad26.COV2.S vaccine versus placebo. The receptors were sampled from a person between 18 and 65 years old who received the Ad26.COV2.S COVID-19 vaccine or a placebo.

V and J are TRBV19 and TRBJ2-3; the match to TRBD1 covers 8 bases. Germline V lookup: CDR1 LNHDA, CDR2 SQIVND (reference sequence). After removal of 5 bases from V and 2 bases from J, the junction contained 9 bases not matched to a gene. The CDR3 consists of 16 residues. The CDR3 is CASSPLTGAITDTQYF. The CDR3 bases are TGTGCCAGTAGTCCCCTGACAGGGGCGATCACAGATACGCAGTATTTT.

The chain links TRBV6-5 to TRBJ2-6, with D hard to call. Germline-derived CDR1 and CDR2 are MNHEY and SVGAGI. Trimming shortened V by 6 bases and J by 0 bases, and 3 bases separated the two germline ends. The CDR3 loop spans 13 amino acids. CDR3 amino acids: CASSRSGANVLTF. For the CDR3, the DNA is TGTGCCAGCAGCCGCTCTGGGGCCAACGTCCTGACTTTC.

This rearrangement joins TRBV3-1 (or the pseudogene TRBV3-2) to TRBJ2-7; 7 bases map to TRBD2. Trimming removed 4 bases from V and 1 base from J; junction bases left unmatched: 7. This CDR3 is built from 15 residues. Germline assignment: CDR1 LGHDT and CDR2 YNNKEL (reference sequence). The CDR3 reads CASSPAGTKSYEQYF. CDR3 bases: TGTGCCAGCAGCCCGGCCGGGACTAAGTCCTACGAGCAGTACTTC.

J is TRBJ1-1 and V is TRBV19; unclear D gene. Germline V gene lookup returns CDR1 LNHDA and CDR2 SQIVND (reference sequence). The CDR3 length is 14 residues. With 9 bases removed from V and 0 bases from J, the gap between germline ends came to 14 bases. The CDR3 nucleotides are TGTGCCAGCAAATCTACATCAATGAACACTGAAGCTTTCTTT. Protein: CASKSTSMNTEAFF.

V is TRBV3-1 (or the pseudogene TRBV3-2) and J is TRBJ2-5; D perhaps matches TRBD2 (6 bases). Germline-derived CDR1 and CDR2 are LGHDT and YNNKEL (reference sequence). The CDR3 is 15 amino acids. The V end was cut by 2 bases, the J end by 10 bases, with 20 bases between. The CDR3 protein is CASSQWGEMGRDQYF. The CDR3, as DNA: TGTGCCAGCAGCCAATGGGGGGAGATGGGGAGAGACCAGTACTTC.

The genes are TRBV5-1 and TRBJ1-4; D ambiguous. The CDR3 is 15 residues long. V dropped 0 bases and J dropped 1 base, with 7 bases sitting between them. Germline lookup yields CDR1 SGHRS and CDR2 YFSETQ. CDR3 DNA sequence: TGCGCCAGCAGCTTGGCGGCAGGAACTAATGAAAAACTGTTTTTT. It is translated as CASSLAAGTNEKLFF.

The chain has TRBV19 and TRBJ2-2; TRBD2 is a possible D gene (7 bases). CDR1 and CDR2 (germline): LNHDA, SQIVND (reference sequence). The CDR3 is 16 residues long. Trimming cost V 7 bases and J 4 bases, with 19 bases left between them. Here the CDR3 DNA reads TGTGCCAGTAAGGCCACGGGGGGCCGTGGCACCGGGGAGCTGTTTTTT. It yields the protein CASKATGGRGTGELFF.

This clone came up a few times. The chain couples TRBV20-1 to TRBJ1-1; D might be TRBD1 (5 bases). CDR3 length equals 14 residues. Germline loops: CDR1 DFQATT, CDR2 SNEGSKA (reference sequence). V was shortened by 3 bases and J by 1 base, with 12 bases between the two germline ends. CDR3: CSASFQGSNTEAFF. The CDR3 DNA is TGCAGTGCTAGTTTTCAGGGATCGAACACTGAAGCTTTCTTT.

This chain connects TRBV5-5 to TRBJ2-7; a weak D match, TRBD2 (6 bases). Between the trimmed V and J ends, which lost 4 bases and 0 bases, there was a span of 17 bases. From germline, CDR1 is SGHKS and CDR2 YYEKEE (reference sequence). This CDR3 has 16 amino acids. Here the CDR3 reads CASSRGAGSSSYEQYF. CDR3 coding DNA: TGTGCCAGCAGCAGGGGTGCGGGGAGTAGCTCCTACGAGCAGTACTTC.

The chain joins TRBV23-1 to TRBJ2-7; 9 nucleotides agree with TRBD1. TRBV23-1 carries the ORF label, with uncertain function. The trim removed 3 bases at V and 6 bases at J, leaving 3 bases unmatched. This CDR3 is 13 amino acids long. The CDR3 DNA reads TGCGCCAGCAGTCACGGGACAGGGACCGAGCAGTACTTC. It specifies CASSHGTGTEQYF.

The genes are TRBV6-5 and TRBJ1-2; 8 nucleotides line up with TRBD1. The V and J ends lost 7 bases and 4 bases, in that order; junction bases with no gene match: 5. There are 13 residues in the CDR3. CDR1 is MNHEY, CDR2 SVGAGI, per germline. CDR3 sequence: CASNPGQVYGYTF. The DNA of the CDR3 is TGTGCCAGCAACCCGGGACAGGTCTATGGCTACACCTTC.

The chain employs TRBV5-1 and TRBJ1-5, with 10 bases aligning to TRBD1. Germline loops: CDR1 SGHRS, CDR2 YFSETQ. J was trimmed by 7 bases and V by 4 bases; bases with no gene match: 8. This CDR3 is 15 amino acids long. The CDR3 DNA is TGCGCCAGCAGCCCGCTTGGGGACAGGGGACAGCCCCAGCATTTT. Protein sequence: CASSPLGDRGQPQHF. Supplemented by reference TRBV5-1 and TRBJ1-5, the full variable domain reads KAGVTQTPRYLIKTRGQQVTLSCSPISGHRSVSWYQQTPGQGLQFLFEYFSETQRNKGNFPGRFSGRQFSNSRSEMNVSTLELGDSALYLCASSPLGDRGQPQHFGDGTRLSIL.

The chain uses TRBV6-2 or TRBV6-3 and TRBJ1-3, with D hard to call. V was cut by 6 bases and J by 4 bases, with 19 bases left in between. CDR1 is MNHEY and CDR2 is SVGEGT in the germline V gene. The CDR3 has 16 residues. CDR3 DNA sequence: TGTGCCAGCAGCCAGGAGTGGCTCTACGCCGGAAACACCATATATTTT. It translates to CASSQEWLYAGNTIYF.

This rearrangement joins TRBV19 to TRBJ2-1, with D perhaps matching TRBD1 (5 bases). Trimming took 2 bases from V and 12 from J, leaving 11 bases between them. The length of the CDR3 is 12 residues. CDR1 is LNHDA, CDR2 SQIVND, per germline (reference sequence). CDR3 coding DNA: TGTGCCAGTAGTATAATAGGGGATGGGCAGTTCTTC. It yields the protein CASSIIGDGQFF. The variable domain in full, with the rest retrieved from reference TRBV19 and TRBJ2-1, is DGGITQSPKYLFRKEGQNVTLSCEQNLNHDAMYWYRQDPGQGLRLIYYSQIVNDFQKGDIAEGYSVSREKKESFPLTVTSAQKNPTAFYLCASSIIGDGQFFGPGTRLTVL.

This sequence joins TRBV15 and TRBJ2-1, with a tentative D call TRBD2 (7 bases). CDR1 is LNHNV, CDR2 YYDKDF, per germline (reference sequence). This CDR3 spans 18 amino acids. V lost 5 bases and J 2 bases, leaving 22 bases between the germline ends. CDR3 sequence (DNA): TGTGCCACCAGCCCGAGAGGGGGGGCGGGGGCCCCCTACAATGAGCAGTTCTTC. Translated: CATSPRGGAGAPYNEQFF.

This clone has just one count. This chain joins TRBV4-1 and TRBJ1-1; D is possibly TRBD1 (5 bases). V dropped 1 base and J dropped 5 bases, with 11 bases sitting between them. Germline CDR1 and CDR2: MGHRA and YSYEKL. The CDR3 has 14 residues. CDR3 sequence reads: CASSQAGWRTEAFF. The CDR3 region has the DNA TGCGCCAGCAGCCAAGCAGGGTGGAGGACTGAAGCTTTCTTT.

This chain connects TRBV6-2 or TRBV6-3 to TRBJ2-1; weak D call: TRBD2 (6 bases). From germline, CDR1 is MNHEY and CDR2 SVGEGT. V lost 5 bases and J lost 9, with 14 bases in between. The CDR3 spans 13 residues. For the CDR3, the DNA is TGTGCCAGCAGTCTCCAGCGGGTGAGTGAGCAGTTCTTC. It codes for CASSLQRVSEQFF.

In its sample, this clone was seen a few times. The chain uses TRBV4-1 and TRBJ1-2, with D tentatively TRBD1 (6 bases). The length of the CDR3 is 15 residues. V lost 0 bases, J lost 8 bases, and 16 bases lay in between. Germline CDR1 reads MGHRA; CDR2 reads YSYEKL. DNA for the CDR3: TGCGCCAGCAGCCAAGAGGGACACTCCAACAGGGGCTACACCTTC. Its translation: CASSQEGHSNRGYTF.

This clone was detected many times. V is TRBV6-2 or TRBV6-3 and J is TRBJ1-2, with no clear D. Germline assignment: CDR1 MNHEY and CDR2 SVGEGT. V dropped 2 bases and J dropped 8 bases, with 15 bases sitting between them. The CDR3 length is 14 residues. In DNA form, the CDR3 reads TGTGCCAGCAGTTACCCGGGTAGAACGAGGGGCTACACCTTC. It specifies CASSYPGRTRGYTF.

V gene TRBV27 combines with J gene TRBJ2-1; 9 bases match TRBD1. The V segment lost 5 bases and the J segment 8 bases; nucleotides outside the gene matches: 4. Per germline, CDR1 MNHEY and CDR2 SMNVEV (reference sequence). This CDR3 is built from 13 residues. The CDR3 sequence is CASSGDRADEQFF. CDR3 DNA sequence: TGTGCCAGCAGTGGGGACAGGGCCGATGAGCAGTTCTTC.